The rows below give T cell receptor beta chains drawn from one sample of a study of blood T cells in healthy people across ages. TCRdb reprocessed the 5' RACE reads with MiXCR, giving one entry per CDR3 protein. The table records around 970,000 distinct CDR3 sequences, 51% of them present only once. Sequencing used blood. The receptors originated from a woman in her fifties or sixties in good health. Each CDR3 is given with its conserved first and last residue. D genes are given only for firm matches. For some rows the clone size is stated as once, few or many, or as a class when expanded; others skip it.

v_gene	abundance	j_gene	d_gene	CDR3aa	CDR3nt
TRBV15	few	TRBJ1-5	.	CATSSALTSNQPQHF	TGTGCCACCAGCAGCGCCCTTACTAGCAATCAGCCCCAGCATTTT
TRBV20-1	.	TRBJ2-1	.	CSARVPNEVSNEQFF	TGCAGTGCTAGAGTACCCAACGAGGTATCCAATGAGCAGTTCTTC
TRBV5-1	few	TRBJ2-1	.	CASSLVPRDGNEQFF	TGCGCCAGCAGCTTGGTCCCTCGGGATGGCAATGAGCAGTTCTTC
TRBV6-6	few	TRBJ2-7	.	CASSPRGSGLYEQYF	TGTGCCAGCAGTCCCCGGGGTAGCGGACTCTACGAGCAGTACTTC
TRBV2	.	TRBJ2-1	TRBD2	CASRASVSGAYNEQFF	TGTGCCAGCAGGGCGTCTGTGAGCGGGGCCTACAATGAGCAGTTCTTC
TRBV29-1	many	TRBJ2-7	.	CSVGVSSYEQYF	TGCAGCGTTGGGGTCAGCTCCTACGAGCAGTACTTC
TRBV28	.	TRBJ2-7	.	CASTQDTDYYEQYF	TGTGCCAGCACCCAGGACACCGATTACTACGAGCAGTACTTC
TRBV7-2	.	TRBJ2-2	.	CASSLVGGELFF	TGTGCCAGCAGCTTAGTGGGCGGGGAGCTGTTTTTT
TRBV6-6	many	TRBJ1-5	.	CASSSQLGGSFAQHF	TGTGCCAGCAGTAGCCAACTGGGGGGTTCGTTTGCCCAGCATTTT
TRBV12-3/TRBV12-4	many	TRBJ2-3	TRBD1	CASSLQGASTDTQYF	TGTGCCAGCAGTTTACAGGGGGCTAGCACAGATACGCAGTATTTT
TRBV20-1	.	TRBJ1-2	.	CSASEAGPNYGYTF	TGCAGTGCTAGTGAGGCGGGACCGAACTATGGCTACACCTTC
TRBV7-2	once	TRBJ2-1	TRBD2	CASRRVAGMSDEQFF	TGTGCCTCCCGAAGAGTAGCGGGAATGAGCGATGAGCAGTTCTTC
TRBV7-3	.	TRBJ2-3	.	CASSLEAQVKQYF	TGTGCCAGCAGCTTAGAGGCGCAGGTTAAGCAGTATTTT
TRBV4-3	many	TRBJ2-3	TRBD1	CASSPLTGAADTQYF	TGCGCCAGCAGCCCCCTAACAGGGGCGGCAGATACGCAGTATTTT
TRBV7-8	.	TRBJ2-3	TRBD2	CASSPRTSAKDTQYF	TGTGCCAGCAGCCCCCGGACTAGCGCGAAAGATACGCAGTATTTT
TRBV28	.	TRBJ2-5	TRBD1	CASSQTGGLSETQYF	TGTGCCAGCAGCCAGACAGGGGGCTTGTCGGAGACCCAGTACTTC
TRBV7-2	.	TRBJ2-1	TRBD2	CASSLPGASGMVGEQFF	TGTGCCAGCAGCTTACCCGGGGCTAGCGGGATGGTGGGTGAGCAGTTCTTC
TRBV5-1	few	TRBJ2-1	.	CASRETASEQFF	TGCGCCTCAAGGGAAACCGCCAGCGAGCAGTTCTTC
TRBV20-1	.	TRBJ2-3	.	CSAEGTDTQYF	TGCAGCGCTGAAGGGACAGATACGCAGTATTTT
TRBV27	.	TRBJ2-1	.	CASSFSSRPVHNEQFF	TGTGCCAGCAGTTTTTCGTCCAGGCCGGTCCACAATGAGCAGTTCTTC
TRBV7-3	.	TRBJ2-2	.	CASSLSSLNTGELFF	TGTGCCAGCAGCTTATCTAGCCTGAACACCGGGGAGCTGTTTTTT
TRBV7-6	.	TRBJ1-4	.	CASSSRDTPTNEKLFF	TGTGCCAGCAGCTCACGGGACACCCCAACTAATGAAAAACTGTTTTTT
TRBV7-8	.	TRBJ2-3	TRBD2	CASSSRTSGTTDTQYF	TGTGCCAGCAGCTCCCGGACTAGCGGGACCACAGATACGCAGTATTTT
TRBV18	.	TRBJ2-5	TRBD1	CASSPRGRQETQYF	TGTGCCAGCTCACCCAGGGGGCGGCAAGAGACCCAGTACTTC
TRBV4-2	.	TRBJ2-3	.	CASSQDTGVSTDTQYF	TGTGCCAGCAGCCAGGATACCGGGGTTAGCACAGATACGCAGTATTTT
TRBV20-1	many	TRBJ1-2	TRBD1	CSAGGTGKGGYGYTF	TGCAGTGCCGGAGGGACAGGGAAAGGGGGCTATGGCTACACCTTC
TRBV20-1	.	TRBJ2-3	TRBD2	CSGLTSGFTDTQYF	TGCAGTGGCCTGACTAGCGGTTTCACAGATACGCAGTATTTT
TRBV7-6	.	TRBJ2-1	TRBD2	CASSTLAGGWDEQFF	TGTGCCAGCAGCACGTTAGCGGGAGGTTGGGATGAGCAGTTCTTC
TRBV27	.	TRBJ2-5	.	CASSPILGGVTGEIQYF	TGTGCCAGCAGTCCCATTTTGGGAGGTGTAACTGGGGAGATCCAGTACTTC
TRBV5-1	.	TRBJ2-5	.	CASSLEGPGTQYF	TGCGCCAGCAGCTTGGAGGGTCCAGGGACCCAGTACTTC
TRBV6-6	.	TRBJ2-3	.	CASSSGTRGLDTQYF	TGTGCCAGTTCCTCCGGGACGCGTGGTTTGGATACGCAGTATTTT
TRBV5-1	.	TRBJ2-3	.	CASSLEGRFTDTQYF	TGCGCCAGCAGCTTGGAAGGCAGATTCACAGATACGCAGTATTTT
TRBV20-1	.	TRBJ2-1	.	CSAGPFNEQFF	TGCAGTGCTGGACCTTTCAATGAGCAGTTCTTC
TRBV7-9	.	TRBJ1-1	.	CASSPKGVDSGAFF	TGTGCCAGCAGCCCGAAGGGGGTTGATAGCGGGGCTTTCTTT
TRBV11-1	.	TRBJ2-4	TRBD2	CASSQIRTSGNIQYF	TGTGCCAGCAGCCAAATTCGGACTAGCGGAAACATTCAGTACTTC
TRBV7-7	.	TRBJ2-5	TRBD1	CASSRGRGQVETQYF	TGTGCCAGCAGCCGGGGAAGGGGGCAAGTGGAGACCCAGTACTTC
TRBV12-3/TRBV12-4	.	TRBJ2-5	TRBD1	CASMGQQQETQYF	TGTGCCAGCATGGGACAGCAACAAGAGACCCAGTACTTC
TRBV12-3/TRBV12-4	few	TRBJ2-6	.	CASKEQGGWTGANVLTF	TGTGCCAGCAAGGAACAGGGGGGGTGGACTGGGGCCAACGTCCTGACTTTC
TRBV2	few	TRBJ1-2	.	CASTDGPFYGYTF	TGTGCCAGCACTGACGGCCCTTTCTATGGCTACACCTTC
TRBV4-1	many	TRBJ1-4	.	CASSQDGRGGEKLFF	TGCGCCAGCAGCCAAGATGGGAGGGGTGGCGAAAAACTGTTTTTT
TRBV7-2	.	TRBJ2-5	TRBD2	CASSSRGGSEETQYF	TGTGCCAGCAGCTCCCGCGGCGGGAGTGAAGAGACCCAGTACTTC
TRBV27	.	TRBJ2-4	TRBD1	CAGGGIGTGGNIQYF	TGTGCCGGCGGGGGGATTGGGACAGGGGGAAACATTCAGTACTTC
TRBV7-9	.	TRBJ2-3	TRBD2	CASPSKSGSPTDTQYF	TGTGCCAGCCCTAGTAAAAGCGGGAGCCCCACAGATACGCAGTATTTT
TRBV9	few	TRBJ2-7	TRBD2	CASSAGSGSYEQYF	TGTGCCAGCAGCGCAGGTAGCGGGAGTTACGAGCAGTACTTC
TRBV29-1	.	TRBJ2-7	TRBD1	CSVDGKDRGREQYF	TGCAGCGTTGACGGCAAGGACAGGGGAAGAGAGCAGTACTTC
TRBV6-6	.	TRBJ2-1	TRBD2	CASSYSGRASNEQFF	TGTGCCAGCAGTTACAGCGGGAGGGCCTCCAATGAGCAGTTCTTC
TRBV4-2	few	TRBJ2-1	.	CASSQSMLNNEQFF	TGTGCCAGCAGCCAAAGCATGCTTAACAATGAGCAGTTCTTC
TRBV12-3/TRBV12-4	.	TRBJ2-1	TRBD2	CASSRSLAYSYNEQFF	TGTGCCAGCAGCCGATCACTAGCGTATTCCTACAATGAGCAGTTCTTC
TRBV7-2	.	TRBJ2-7	.	CTSSFTYTGIEQYF	TGTACCAGCAGCTTCACATATACAGGGATCGAGCAGTACTTC
TRBV28	.	TRBJ2-1	.	CASSVLWVGEQFF	TGTGCCAGCAGTGTGTTATGGGTTGGGGAGCAGTTCTTC
TRBV7-2	.	TRBJ2-7	TRBD2	CASSLKAGGIYEQYF	TGTGCCAGCAGCTTAAAGGCGGGAGGTATCTACGAGCAGTACTTC
TRBV28	.	TRBJ2-7	TRBD2	CASRSGTRVPYEQYF	TGTGCCAGCAGATCCGGGACTAGGGTTCCATACGAGCAGTACTTC
TRBV15	many	TRBJ1-2	.	CATSRDLPLTGINYGYTF	TGTGCCACCAGCAGAGATCTCCCCCTAACAGGGATTAACTATGGCTACACCTTC
TRBV28	.	TRBJ2-2	.	CASSLSGSHTGELFF	TGTGCCAGCAGTTTATCGGGGTCGCACACCGGGGAGCTGTTTTTT
TRBV7-9	once	TRBJ1-2	TRBD1	CASSLEISGQGNLYGYTF	TGTGCCAGCAGCTTAGAGATCTCGGGACAGGGGAATCTCTATGGCTACACCTTC